The clone carrying this TCR beta chain was seen a handful of times. The data originate from a study of CD8+ T cells in alopecia areata. As the sequencing template, cDNA was produced by extracting RNA and reverse transcribing it. Data came from immunoSEQ multiplex PCR; TCRdb stores just in-frame clones and leaves some out. The table has more than 200,000 clones, approximately 65% seen once. The treatment is: oral pan-JAK inhibitor, 5-10 mg twice daily. Trimming removed 5 bases from V and 5 bases from J, with 21 bases in between. Germline lookup yields CDR1 SNHLY and CDR2 FYNNEI. The CDR3 covers 16 residues.

The material sequenced was CD4+ T cells sorted from blood, taken at roughly week 45, from a patient treated with tofacitinib. This chain uses TRBV2 with TRBJ1-2; TRBD1 is a possible D gene (6 bases). This receptor was obtained from a human donor with alopecia areata. The CDR3 bases are TGTGCCAGCAGTCCCGACGGGAGGGGGAAGAATTATGGCTACACCTTC. This sequence encodes CASSPDGRGKNYGYTF.